This TCR beta chain was sequenced for a study of blood T cell repertoires in COVID-19 (dated by TCRdb to about 2020). As for the study more broadly: Collaborator samples came from the United States, Italy and Spain and covered acute and convalescent phases of COVID-19. The prospective study material was composed of cDNA or gDNA derived from T cells, B-cell-depleted T cells, or PBMCs. The dataset comprised deeply sampled blood TCRbeta repertoires from subjects exposed to, actively infected with, or recovered from COVID-19. The samples were drawn from two sources: the first 160 participants of the ongoing ImmuneRACE study, and 1,000 to 1,500 subjects contributed by 6 global collaborators. Sample metadata almost always included a de-identified subject ID, COVID-19 status, age in years and sex. Where available, HLA class I and class II types were obtained from metadata supplied by the sample provider rather than from assay-based typing. A freely available public database, intended as a resource for researchers studying the immune response to SARS-CoV-2, is where the repertoires were released.

Findings and caveats that apply to the study as a whole: Clinical and demographic metadata were provided uncurated, with the amount varying by source and participant.

As regards this clone: What antigen it recognizes has not been identified. Within one base of it there is no much larger clone, and no base qualities were kept.

Whole blood was collected in K2EDTA tubes by collaborating institutions according to the institutions' own protocols. For TCRbeta analysis, collaborators shipped samples in one of three forms: frozen whole blood, isolated PBMCs, or DNA extracted from either of those sample types. Compared with germline, V lacks 5 bases and J lacks 7 bases; bases without a gene match: 9. CDR3 length: 15 amino acids, cysteine to phenylalanine. Only the CDR3 part of the read is kept: 45 bases, read in frame from the first base. CDR1 and CDR2 (MNHEY, SVGAGI) derive from the germline V gene. TCRbeta CDR3 regions were amplified from genomic DNA by means of the immunoSEQ Assay, a bias-controlled multiplex PCR. Regarding the original processing steps: Within the assay, amplification of reference gene primers was used to estimate how many nucleated cells each sample contained. Sequence reads were collapsed and filtered to measure the absolute abundance of every unique TCRbeta CDR3 rearrangement. For each sample, productive Simpson clonality was calculated as the square root of Simpson's diversity index across productive rearrangements. In its TCRdb copy, this immuneACCESS table keeps in-frame sequences only and misses some clones. Where compared with another copy, unresolved V genes explain less than half of these, and the others have no known cause. The V and J calls and clone size are taken from that table; D and trimming were inferred from the DNA. The sample includes more than 100,000 clones, with around 76% observed a single time. The ten largest clonotypes hold 2.3% of the sample.

Sequences were obtained from peripheral blood. The chain employs TRBV6-5 and TRBJ2-1; TRBD2 agrees with 9 junctional bases. The receptor's source is a man in his 70s with acute or convalescent COVID-19. CDR3 loop: CASSRFAGGRNEQFF. The nucleotide sequence is given as TGTGCCAGCAGTAGGTTCGCGGGGGGGAGGAATGAGCAGTTCTTC.